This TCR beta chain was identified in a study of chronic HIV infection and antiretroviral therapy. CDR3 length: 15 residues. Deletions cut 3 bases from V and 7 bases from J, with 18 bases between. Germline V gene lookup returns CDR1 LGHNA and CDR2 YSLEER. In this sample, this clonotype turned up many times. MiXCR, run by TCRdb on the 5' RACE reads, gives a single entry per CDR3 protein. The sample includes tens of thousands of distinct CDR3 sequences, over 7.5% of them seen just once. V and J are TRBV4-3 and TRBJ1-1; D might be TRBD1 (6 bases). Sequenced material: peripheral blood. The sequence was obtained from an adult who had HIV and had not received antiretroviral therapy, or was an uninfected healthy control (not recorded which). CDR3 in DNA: TGCGCCAGCAGCCAGGATGACGGGGGGGCGGGTGAAGCTTTCTTT. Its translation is CASSQDDGGAGEAFF.